What follows are 11 T cell receptor beta chains derived from one specimen sequenced in a study of blood T cell repertoires in COVID-19. Profiled with immunoSEQ multiplex PCR; TCRdb holds only in-frame clones, not every one. The profile shows more than 200,000 clones, around 84% of them singletons. Sequencing input: PBMCs or T cells enriched from blood (not recorded which). The receptors were gathered from a man in his forties or fifties who had recovered from COVID-19.

The chain combines TRBV2 with TRBJ2-3; TRBD2 matches 7 bases. The V and J ends lost 3 bases and 10 bases, in that order; junction bases with no gene match: 4. The CDR3 is 12 amino acids. Per germline, CDR1 SNHLY and CDR2 FYNNEI. The CDR3, as DNA: TGTGCCAGCAGTGACGGGGGGTGGTCGCAGTATTTT. This encodes CASSDGGWSQYF.

CDR3 bases: TGCGCCAGCAGCTTGGGACTAGCGGTCTTTCTCTCCTACGAGCAGTACTTC. The encoded protein is CASSLGLAVFLSYEQYF. This chain links TRBV5-1 with TRBJ2-7, with 9 positions matching TRBD2. CDR3 length: 17 residues. Germline CDR1 reads SGHRS; CDR2 reads YFSETQ. The V and J ends lost 0 bases and 0 bases, in that order; junction bases with no gene match: 7.

A note on this clone: Different DNA sequences within this sample yield the same CDR3. This chain connects TRBV27 to TRBJ1-5; the match to TRBD1 covers 8 bases. The CDR3 consists of 15 residues. CDR1 MNHEY and CDR2 SMNVEV come from the germline V gene (reference sequence). Trimming at V came to 3 bases and at J to 4 bases, leaving 5 bases not matched to a gene. This CDR3 is CASSFGQGANQPQHF. The CDR3 coding sequence is TGTGCCAGCAGTTTTGGTCAGGGGGCAAATCAGCCCCAGCATTTT.

The genes are TRBV2 and TRBJ1-4; the D is unclear. V was pared by 6 bases and J by 4 bases, with 12 bases between. The germline gives CDR1 SNHLY, CDR2 FYNNEI. This CDR3 is 14 amino acids long. This chain's CDR3 is CASRRTDYNEKLFF. CDR3 DNA sequence: TGTGCCAGCAGGCGGACTGATTATAATGAAAAACTGTTTTTT.

J is TRBJ2-2 and V is TRBV18; no firm D call. Germline CDR1 is KGHSH and CDR2 is LQKENI. V dropped 2 bases and J dropped 0 bases, with 13 bases sitting between them. The CDR3 runs 17 residues. The CDR3 DNA sequence: TGTGCCAGCTCACCAACGGTGAGTCAGGCGAACACCGGGGAGCTGTTTTTT. Its protein product is CASSPTVSQANTGELFF.

The genes are TRBV10-3 and TRBJ2-7; 7 bases map to TRBD2. Germline V gene sequence: CDR1 ENHRY, CDR2 SYGVKD. The junction had 6 bases not matched to a gene; V was cut back by 8 bases and J by 2 bases. The CDR3 is 13 amino acids. This CDR3 is CAIGGVATYEQYF. CDR3 nucleotides: TGTGCCATCGGGGGGGTCGCGACCTACGAGCAGTACTTC.

This clone was observed a few times. The chain carries TRBV5-1 and TRBJ1-4; 7 bases align to TRBD1. This CDR3 is 14 amino acids long. In germline, CDR1 is SGHRS, CDR2 YFSETQ. The ends lost 4 bases at V and 4 bases at J; junction bases unmatched: 4. In DNA, the CDR3 is TGCGCCAGCAGCCCGACAGGGTTTAATGAAAAACTGTTTTTT. This translates into CASSPTGFNEKLFF.

This chain connects TRBV7-9 to TRBJ1-2; TRBD1 matches at 7 bases. V dropped 1 base and J dropped 4; count of bases not matched to a gene: 9. CDR1 SEHNR and CDR2 FQNEAQ come from the germline V gene (reference sequence). The CDR3 covers 16 residues. CDR3 amino acids: CASSLDVLQGGYGYTF. The CDR3 coding sequence is TGTGCCAGCAGCTTAGACGTCCTCCAGGGGGGCTATGGCTACACCTTC.

This clone was seen more than once but under ten times. The chain carries TRBV4-1 and TRBJ2-5; TRBD2 aligns across 9 bases. Per germline, CDR1 MGHRA and CDR2 YSYEKL. The CDR3 sequence is 16 residues long. J lost 9 bases, V lost 4 bases, and 15 bases had no gene match. In nucleotides, the CDR3 is TGCGCCAGCAGCCTAGGGACTAGCAGCCCGGAAGATTCCCAGTACTTC. Protein product: CASSLGTSSPEDSQYF.

This chain links TRBV5-1 with TRBJ1-1; TRBD1 matches at 11 bases. The CDR3 consists of 16 residues. Germline V gene data show CDR1 as SGHRS and CDR2 as YFSETQ. Germline trimming cut 4 bases from V and 4 bases from J; bases unmatched to any gene: 9. CDR3 sequence (DNA): TGCGCCAGCAGCACCGGACAGGGGGCGGGCGGCACTGAAGCTTTCTTT. This translates into CASSTGQGAGGTEAFF.

V usage is TRBV9 and J usage is TRBJ2-5; TRBD2 agrees at 8 bases. Trimming took 0 bases from V and 5 from J; bases not matched to a gene: 6. The CDR3 runs 15 residues. Germline V CDR1 and CDR2: SGDLS, YYNGEE. CDR3 region: CASSVGAGGRETQYF. The CDR3 nucleotides are TGTGCCAGCAGCGTAGGCGCGGGAGGTCGGGAGACCCAGTACTTC.